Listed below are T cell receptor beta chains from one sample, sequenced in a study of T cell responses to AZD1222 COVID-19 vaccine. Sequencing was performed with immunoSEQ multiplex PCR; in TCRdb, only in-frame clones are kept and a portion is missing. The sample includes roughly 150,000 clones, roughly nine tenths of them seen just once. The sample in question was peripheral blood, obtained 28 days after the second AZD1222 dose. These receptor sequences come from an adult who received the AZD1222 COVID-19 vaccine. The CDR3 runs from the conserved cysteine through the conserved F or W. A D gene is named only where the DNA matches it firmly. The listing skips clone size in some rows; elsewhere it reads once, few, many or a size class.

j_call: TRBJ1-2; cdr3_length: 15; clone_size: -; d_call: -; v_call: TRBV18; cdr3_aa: CASSPKTGGNYGYTF; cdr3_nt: TGTGCCAGCTCACCGAAGACGGGGGGTAACTATGGCTACACCTTC
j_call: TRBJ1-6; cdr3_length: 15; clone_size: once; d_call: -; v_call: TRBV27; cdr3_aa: CASSLSNGQYSPLHF; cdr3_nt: TGTGCCAGCAGTTTATCGAACGGACAATATTCACCCCTCCACTTT
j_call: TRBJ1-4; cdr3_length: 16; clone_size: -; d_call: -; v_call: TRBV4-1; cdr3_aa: CASSQDSGTVNEKLFF; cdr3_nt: TGCGCCAGCAGCCAAGATTCCGGGACGGTTAATGAAAAACTGTTTTTT
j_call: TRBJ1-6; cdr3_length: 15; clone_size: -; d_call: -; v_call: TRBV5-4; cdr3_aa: CASSLSATADSPLHF; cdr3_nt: TGTGCCAGCAGCTTGAGTGCCACAGCGGATTCACCCCTCCACTTT
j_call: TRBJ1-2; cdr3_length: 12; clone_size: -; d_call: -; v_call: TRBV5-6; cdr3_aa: CASSLFRNGYTF; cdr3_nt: TGTGCCAGCAGCTTGTTCAGGAATGGCTACACCTTC
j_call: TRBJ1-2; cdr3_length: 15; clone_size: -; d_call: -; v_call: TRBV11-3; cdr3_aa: CASIWVNRLVQRYTF; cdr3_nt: TGTGCCAGCATTTGGGTCAACAGGTTGGTGCAACGCTACACCTTC
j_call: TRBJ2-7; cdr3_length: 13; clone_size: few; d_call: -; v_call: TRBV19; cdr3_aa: CASSTLGNYEQYF; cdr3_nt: TGTGCCAGTAGTACGCTGGGAAACTACGAGCAGTACTTC
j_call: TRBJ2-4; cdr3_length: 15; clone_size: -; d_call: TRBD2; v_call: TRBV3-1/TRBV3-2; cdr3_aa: CASSQGAGPKNIQYF; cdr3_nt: TGTGCCAGCAGCCAAGGAGCGGGACCGAAAAACATTCAGTACTTC
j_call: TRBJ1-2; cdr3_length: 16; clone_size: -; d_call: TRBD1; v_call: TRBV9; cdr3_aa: CASSVNRQGGDYGYTF; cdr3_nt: TGTGCCAGCAGCGTCAACCGACAGGGTGGAGACTATGGCTACACCTTC
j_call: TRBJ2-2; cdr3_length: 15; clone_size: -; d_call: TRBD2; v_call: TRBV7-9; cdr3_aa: CASSISGDSTGELFF; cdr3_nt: TGTGCCAGCAGCATTAGCGGGGATAGCACCGGGGAGCTGTTTTTT
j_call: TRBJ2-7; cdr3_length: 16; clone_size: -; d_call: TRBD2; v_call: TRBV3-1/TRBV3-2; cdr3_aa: CASSLTGGGSSYEQYF; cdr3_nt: TGTGCCAGCAGCCTAACCGGAGGCGGGAGCTCCTACGAGCAGTACTTC
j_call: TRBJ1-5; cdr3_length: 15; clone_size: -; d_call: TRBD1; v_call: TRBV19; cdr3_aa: CASINRGIGGQPQHF; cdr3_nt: TGTGCCAGTATCAACAGGGGGATAGGGGGTCAGCCCCAGCATTTT
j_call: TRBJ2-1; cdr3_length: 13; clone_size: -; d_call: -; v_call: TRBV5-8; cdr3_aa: CASSYLREDEQFF; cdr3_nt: TGTGCCAGCAGCTACCTCAGGGAGGATGAGCAGTTCTTC
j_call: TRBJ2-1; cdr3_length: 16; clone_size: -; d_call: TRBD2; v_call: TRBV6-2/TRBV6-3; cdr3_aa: CASSTLSAGVYNEQFF; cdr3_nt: TGTGCCAGCAGTACCCTCTCAGCGGGGGTATACAATGAGCAGTTCTTC
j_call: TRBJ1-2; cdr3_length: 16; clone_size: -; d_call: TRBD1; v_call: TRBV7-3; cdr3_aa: CASSLTPGQGAVGYTF; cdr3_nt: TGTGCCAGCAGCTTAACACCGGGACAGGGGGCAGTTGGCTACACCTTC
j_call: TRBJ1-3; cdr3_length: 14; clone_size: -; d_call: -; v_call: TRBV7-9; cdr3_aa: CASSLADGRNTIYF; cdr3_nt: TGTGCCAGCAGCTTAGCTGACGGGAGAAACACCATATATTTT
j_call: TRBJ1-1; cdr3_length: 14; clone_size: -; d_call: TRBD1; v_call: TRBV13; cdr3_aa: CASSLVTGATEAFF; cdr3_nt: TGTGCCAGCAGCTTAGTTACAGGGGCCACTGAAGCTTTCTTT
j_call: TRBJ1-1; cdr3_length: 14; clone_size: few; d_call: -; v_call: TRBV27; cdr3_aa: CASSLSLGNTEAFF; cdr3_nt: TGTGCCAGCAGTTTATCGTTAGGGAACACTGAAGCTTTCTTT
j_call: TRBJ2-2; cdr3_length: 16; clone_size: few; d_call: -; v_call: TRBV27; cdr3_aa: CASTKIGLANTGELFF; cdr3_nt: TGTGCCAGCACTAAAATCGGTTTAGCGAACACCGGGGAGCTGTTTTTT
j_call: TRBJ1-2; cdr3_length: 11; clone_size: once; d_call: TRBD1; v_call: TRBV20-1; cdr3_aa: CSARQGDGYTF; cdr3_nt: TGCAGTGCGAGACAGGGTGACGGCTACACCTTC
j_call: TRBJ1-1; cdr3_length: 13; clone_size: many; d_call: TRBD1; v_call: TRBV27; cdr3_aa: CASRIQGATEAFF; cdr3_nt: TGTGCCAGCAGGATACAGGGGGCGACTGAAGCTTTCTTT
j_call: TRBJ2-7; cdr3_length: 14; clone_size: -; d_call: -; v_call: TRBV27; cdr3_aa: CASNLYPSSYEQYF; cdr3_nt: TGTGCCAGCAATTTGTACCCATCCTCTTACGAGCAGTACTTC
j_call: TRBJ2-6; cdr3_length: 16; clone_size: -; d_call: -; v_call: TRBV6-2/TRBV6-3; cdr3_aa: CASSPTGISGANVLTF; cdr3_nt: TGTGCCAGCAGCCCTACAGGTATCTCTGGGGCCAACGTCCTGACTTTC
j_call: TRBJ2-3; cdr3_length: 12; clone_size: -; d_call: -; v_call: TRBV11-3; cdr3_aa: CASSLEPDTQYF; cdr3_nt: TGTGCCAGCAGCTTAGAACCAGATACGCAGTATTTT
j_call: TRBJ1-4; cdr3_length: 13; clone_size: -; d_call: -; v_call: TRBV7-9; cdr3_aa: CASSLALNEKLFF; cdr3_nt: TGTGCCAGCAGCTTAGCGCTAAATGAAAAACTGTTTTTT
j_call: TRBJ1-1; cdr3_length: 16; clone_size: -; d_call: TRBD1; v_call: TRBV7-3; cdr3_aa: CASSLIGGRTDTEAFF; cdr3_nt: TGTGCCAGCAGCTTAATAGGGGGCCGGACCGACACTGAAGCTTTCTTT
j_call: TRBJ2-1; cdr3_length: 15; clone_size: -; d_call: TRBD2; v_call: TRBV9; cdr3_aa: CASSAGSGGPNEQFF; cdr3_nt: TGTGCCAGCAGCGCTGGGAGCGGGGGCCCCAATGAGCAGTTCTTC
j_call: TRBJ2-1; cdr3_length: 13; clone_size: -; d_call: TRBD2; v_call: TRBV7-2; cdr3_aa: CASSGTSVTEQFF; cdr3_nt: TGTGCCAGTTCCGGGACTAGCGTGACTGAGCAGTTCTTC
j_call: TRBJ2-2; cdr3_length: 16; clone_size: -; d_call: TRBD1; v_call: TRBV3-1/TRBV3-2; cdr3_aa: CASSPRDRGRVGELFF; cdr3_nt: TGTGCCAGCAGCCCCCGGGACAGGGGGCGCGTCGGGGAGCTGTTTTTT
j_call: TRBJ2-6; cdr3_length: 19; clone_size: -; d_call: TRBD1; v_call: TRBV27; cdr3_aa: CASIHRGDRGGYGANVLTF; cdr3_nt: TGTGCCAGCATCCATAGGGGAGACAGGGGAGGATATGGGGCCAACGTCCTGACTTTC